This T cell receptor beta chain stems from a study of blood T cell repertoires in COVID-19. Study background: The analysed material was cDNA or gDNA that came from T cells, B-cell-depleted T cells, or PBMCs.

In the original processing: Estimation of nucleated cell counts relied on the amplification of reference gene primers. This table comes from immunoSEQ multiplex PCR, and its TCRdb copy is limited to in-frame clones, with some not included. V, J and clone size were drawn from that table, and D and trimming were deduced from the DNA. The data show about 220,000 clones, approximately 81% seen once. The germline CDR1 and CDR2 sequences are MNHNS and SASEGT. V was clipped by 3 bases and J by 1 base, with 13 bases between them. The CDR3 extends over 16 amino acids. This clone was detected only once. The sequence derives from an older woman who had recovered from COVID-19. This chain connects TRBV6-1 to TRBJ2-4, with D perhaps TRBD2 (6 bases). The sequenced sample consisted of peripheral blood. The CDR3, as DNA: TGTGCCAGCAGTGAGGACACGGCGGGGGCCAAAAACATTCAGTACTTC. Residues: CASSEDTAGAKNIQYF.